The text below deals with one T cell receptor (beta chain). These data are taken from a study of blood T cell repertoires in COVID-19. Whole-study context: PBMCs, B-cell-depleted T cells, or T cells were the source of the cDNA or gDNA that made up the material.

Germline CDR1 SGHTA, CDR2 FQGNSA. With V trimmed by 5 bases and J by 2 bases, 3 bases remained unmatched. The CDR3 runs 15 residues. Clones were sequenced by immunoSEQ multiplex PCR, and TCRdb holds only the in-frame ones, with some missing. The sample lists around 210,000 clones, over 75% occurring once. This sequence was found in a man aged 45 to 65 with COVID-19, enrolled during active disease. The rearrangement uses TRBV7-2 and TRBJ1-4; 9 bases agree with TRBD1. Sequencing used peripheral blood. As DNA, the CDR3 is TGTGCCAGCAGCCAAACAGGGGGCACTAATGAAAAACTGTTTTTT. Amino acid sequence: CASSQTGGTNEKLFF. Full variable domain (outside the CDR3, taken from reference TRBV7-2 and TRBJ1-4): GAGVSQSPSNKVTEKGKDVELRCDPISGHTALYWYRQSLGQGLEFLIYFQGNSAPDKSGLPSDRFSAERTGGSVSTLTIQRTQQEDSAVYLCASSQTGGTNEKLFFGSGTQLSVL.